Listed below are T cell receptor beta chains from one sample, sequenced in a study of cytomegalovirus exposure and HLA in healthy donors. The data were produced by immunoSEQ multiplex PCR, yet TCRdb's version contains in-frame clones alone and is incomplete. The sample records about 120,000 clones, over 70% being singletons. The sequenced material came from PBMCs. The origin of the receptors is a woman aged 50 to 60 in good health and CMV-seronegative. Each CDR3 is given with its conserved first and last residue. D genes are given only for firm matches. Size values are once, few and many counts, or a class for expanded clones, and some rows have none.

>TRBD2|14|TRBJ2-2|-|TRBV6-5
CASSSWGGIGELFF
TGTGCCAGCAGCAGTTGGGGAGGGATCGGGGAGCTGTTTTTT
>-|13|TRBJ2-7|-|TRBV5-8
CASSAGLYYEQYF
TGTGCCAGCAGCGCAGGTCTTTACTACGAGCAGTACTTC
>TRBD2|14|TRBJ2-7|-|TRBV13
CASSPGGLSYEQYF
TGTGCCAGCAGCCCCGGGGGGTTGTCCTACGAGCAGTACTTC
>-|13|TRBJ2-7|-|TRBV6-4
CASTLQGCDEQYF
TGTGCCAGCACCCTCCAGGGTTGCGACGAGCAGTACTTC
>-|14|TRBJ2-7|-|TRBV6-6
CASSYSAGTYEQYF
TGTGCCAGCAGTTATTCGGCAGGAACCTACGAGCAGTACTTC
>TRBD1|15|TRBJ2-7|-|TRBV6-1
CASSEGGTGASEQYF
TGTGCCAGCAGTGAAGGCGGGACAGGGGCCAGCGAGCAGTACTTC
>-|14|TRBJ2-5|-|TRBV7-3
CASSRPLSQETQYF
TGTGCCAGCAGCCGTCCCCTATCGCAAGAGACCCAGTACTTC
>-|12|TRBJ2-2|-|TRBV7-3
CASSPRGGELFF
TGTGCCAGCAGCCCCCGAGGCGGGGAGCTGTTTTTT
>-|15|TRBJ2-7|-|TRBV6-1
CASSGSRWSDYEQYF
TGTGCCAGCAGTGGTTCCAGGTGGTCCGACTACGAGCAGTACTTC
>TRBD1|12|TRBJ1-5|-|TRBV30
CAWGQGDQPQHF
TGTGCCTGGGGACAGGGGGATCAGCCCCAGCATTTT
>-|15|TRBJ2-3|-|TRBV5-1
CASTLGEVATDTQYF
TGCGCCAGCACCCTGGGGGAGGTGGCGACAGATACGCAGTATTTT
>-|13|TRBJ2-7|-|TRBV30
CAWSGGNAYEQYF
TGTGCCTGGAGTGGCGGTAACGCCTACGAGCAGTACTTC
>-|15|TRBJ1-2|few|TRBV6-6
CASSPLNRVNYGYTF
TGTGCCAGCAGTCCCCTGAACAGGGTCAACTATGGCTACACCTTC
>TRBD2|15|TRBJ2-7|-|TRBV5-4
CASSLGLAASYEQYF
TGTGCCAGCAGCTTGGGCCTAGCGGCCTCCTACGAGCAGTACTTC
>TRBD1|15|TRBJ1-4|once|TRBV25-1
CASSSGTGVYEKLFF
TGTGCCAGCAGTTCGGGGACAGGGGTTTATGAAAAACTGTTTTTT
>-|15|TRBJ2-5|-|TRBV7-8
CASSLALEVGETQYF
TGTGCCAGCAGCTTAGCCCTCGAAGTCGGAGAGACCCAGTACTTC
>-|14|TRBJ1-1|few|TRBV5-4
CASSSVDKNTEAFF
TGTGCCAGCAGCTCCGTTGACAAAAACACTGAAGCTTTCTTT
>TRBD1|21|TRBJ1-6|-|TRBV7-7
CASSPYARDRGIVGSGSPLHF
TGTGCCAGCAGCCCATATGCTCGGGACAGGGGTATCGTGGGTTCCGGTTCACCCCTCCACTTT
>-|11|TRBJ1-1|-|TRBV7-9
CSSTKEAGAFF
TGTTCCAGCACCAAGGAGGCCGGCGCTTTCTTT
>TRBD1|15|TRBJ2-2|-|TRBV7-2
CASSIGQANTGELFF
TGTGCCAGCAGCATTGGACAGGCGAACACCGGGGAGCTGTTTTTT
>TRBD2|16|TRBJ2-2|-|TRBV11-1
CASSPIAGVRTGELFF
TGTGCCAGCAGCCCAATAGCGGGAGTCCGGACCGGGGAGCTGTTTTTT
>-|14|TRBJ1-2|few|TRBV5-6
CASSSTVDSYGYTF
TGTGCCAGCAGCTCGACAGTAGACTCCTATGGCTACACCTTC
>-|12|TRBJ1-2|few|TRBV2
CASNFGLNGYTF
TGTGCCAGCAACTTTGGGCTGAATGGCTACACCTTC
>-|13|TRBJ2-1|few|TRBV30
CAWSVTSYNEQFF
TGTGCCTGGAGTGTAACTAGCTACAATGAGCAGTTCTTC
>-|14|TRBJ1-3|-|TRBV6-5
CASSRWSSGNTIYF
TGTGCCAGCAGCCGATGGAGCTCTGGAAACACCATATATTTT
>-|13|TRBJ1-2|few|TRBV28
CASSPRGIYGYTF
TGTGCCAGCAGTCCTAGAGGGATCTATGGCTACACCTTC
>-|16|TRBJ2-2|-|TRBV7-2
CASSATRAAGTGELFF
TGTGCCAGCAGCGCAACACGGGCGGCGGGAACCGGGGAGCTGTTTTTT
>TRBD1|14|TRBJ1-3|-|TRBV6-5
CASSLLQGGNTIYF
TGTGCCAGCAGTCTACTACAGGGGGGAAACACCATATATTTT